The 23 T cell receptor beta chains listed next were all sequenced from one sample in a study of blood T cell repertoires in COVID-19. The table came from immunoSEQ multiplex PCR; TCRdb's copy has only in-frame clones and leaves some out. The table includes fewer than 200,000 clones, 89% detected once. The specimen was peripheral blood. These TCRs come from a man between 18 and 29 years old who had recovered from COVID-19.

CDR3 in DNA: TGTGCCAGCAGGTGGACAGGGGAAGGTAATTCACCCCTCCACTTT. This encodes CASRWTGEGNSPLHF. The chain carries TRBV2 and TRBJ1-6; 9 nucleotides line up with TRBD1. The CDR3 has 15 amino acids. V lost 6 bases, J lost 6 bases, and 6 bases stayed unmatched. Germline V gives CDR1 SNHLY, CDR2 FYNNEI.

The V gene is TRBV23-1, the J gene TRBJ2-1, with a weak D call TRBD2 (7 bases). TRBV23-1 is filed as an ORF, its function uncertain. The CDR3 is 18 amino acids. The V gene lost 0 bases and the J gene lost 6 bases, with 21 bases spanning the gap. The CDR3 DNA is TGCGCCAGCAGTCAATCAGGGGGGGGGAGCGGCTTGGGCAATGAGCAGTTCTTC. Amino acids: CASSQSGGGSGLGNEQFF.

This sequence joins TRBV5-1 and TRBJ2-7; tentatively, D is TRBD2 (6 bases). V dropped 0 bases and J dropped 4 bases, with 14 bases sitting between them. CDR1 and CDR2 (germline): SGHRS, YFSETQ. CDR3 length equals 15 residues. CDR3 DNA: TGCGCCAGCAGCTTGGACGGGGGAGCCTTTTACGAGCAGTACTTC. It is translated as CASSLDGGAFYEQYF. Full variable domain (remainder filled in from reference TRBV5-1 and TRBJ2-7): KAGVTQTPRYLIKTRGQQVTLSCSPISGHRSVSWYQQTPGQGLQFLFEYFSETQRNKGNFPGRFSGRQFSNSRSEMNVSTLELGDSALYLCASSLDGGAFYEQYFGPGTRLTVT.

The J gene is TRBJ1-6, the V gene TRBV2, with D perhaps TRBD1 (5 bases). Between the trimmed V and J ends, which lost 3 bases and 4 bases, there was a span of 13 bases. Per germline, CDR1 SNHLY and CDR2 FYNNEI. The CDR3 loop spans 16 amino acids. CDR3 nucleotide sequence: TGTGCCAGCAGTGACGGGCAGACAGTGTATAATTCACCCCTCCACTTT. It codes for CASSDGQTVYNSPLHF.

The V call is TRBV6-5, the J call TRBJ1-2; D unresolved. The CDR3 loop spans 15 amino acids. With 0 bases removed from V and 4 bases from J, the gap between germline ends came to 12 bases. Germline assignment: CDR1 MNHEY and CDR2 SVGAGI. CDR3 nucleotide sequence: TGTGCCAGCAGTTACTCCGGGAAGGGAACCTATGGCTACACCTTC. Residues: CASSYSGKGTYGYTF.

The chain recombines TRBV2 with TRBJ2-7; 12 bases map to TRBD2. CDR1 SNHLY and CDR2 FYNNEI come from the germline V gene. The V segment lost 3 bases and the J segment 7 bases; nucleotides outside the gene matches: 10. The CDR3 is made up of 16 amino acids. The DNA of the CDR3 is TGTGCCAGCAGTGATAGGCTAGCGGGAGGGCCTGGGGAGCAGTACTTC. Its translation: CASSDRLAGGPGEQYF.

This sequence joins TRBV28 and TRBJ2-7; tentative D call: TRBD1 (6 bases). In germline, CDR1 is MDHEN, CDR2 SYDVKM. Trimming took off 3 bases at V and 3 bases at J, with 18 bases between the two ends. The CDR3 is 16 residues long. CDR3 bases: TGTGCCAGCAGTTTCAGCCCCGGGACACCGCACTACGAGCAGTACTTC. Protein: CASSFSPGTPHYEQYF.

J is TRBJ2-5 and V is TRBV7-2, with D unresolved. This CDR3 is built from 13 residues. Germline V gives CDR1 SGHTA, CDR2 FQGNSA. Trimming removed 5 bases from V and 5 bases from J, with 12 bases in between. This chain's CDR3 is CASSLDPGETQYF. The CDR3 nucleotides read TGTGCCAGCAGCCTCGACCCAGGCGAGACCCAGTACTTC.

The chain joins TRBV10-3 to TRBJ2-1; the match to TRBD1 covers 11 bases. CDR1 and CDR2 (germline): ENHRY, SYGVKD. With 4 bases clipped from V and 6 bases from J, the junction kept 5 bases outside the gene matches. The CDR3 is 15 amino acids. The CDR3 DNA is TGTGCCATCAGTGTCGCCGGGACAGGGGGCAATGAGCAGTTCTTC. Translated: CAISVAGTGGNEQFF.

This clone showed up just once. The J gene is TRBJ1-1, the V gene TRBV12-3 or TRBV12-4, with D unclear. The V end was cut by 2 bases, the J end by 5 bases, with 9 bases between. This CDR3 has 13 residues. CDR3 in DNA: TGTGCCAGCAGTTTAAGTCCGAGGACTGAAGCTTTCTTT. Encoded protein: CASSLSPRTEAFF.

This clone was seen just once. This chain connects TRBV4-3 to TRBJ2-7, with a tentative D call TRBD1 (6 bases). The germline V gene encodes CDR1 LGHNA and CDR2 YSLEER. There are 14 residues in the CDR3. V lost 4 bases and J 1 base, leaving 11 bases between the germline ends. CDR3 sequence: CASSLGTHSYEQYF. CDR3 DNA: TGCGCCAGCAGCCTCGGGACACATTCCTACGAGCAGTACTTC.

The rearrangement links TRBV11-2 to TRBJ2-7; TRBD1 aligns across 7 bases. V shed 4 bases and J 1 base; nucleotides not matched to a gene: 7. The CDR3 covers 15 residues. Germline assignment: CDR1 SGHAT and CDR2 FQNNGV. CDR3 residues: CASSSSWDSSYEQYF. The CDR3, as DNA: TGTGCCAGCAGCTCGAGTTGGGACAGTTCCTACGAGCAGTACTTC.

This chain joins TRBV3-1 (or the pseudogene TRBV3-2) and TRBJ2-7; 7 bases line up with TRBD2. V gave up 4 bases and J gave up 2 bases; unmatched junction bases: 8. CDR1 and CDR2 (germline): LGHDT, YNNKEL (reference sequence). This CDR3 has 15 residues. CDR3 loop: CASSPGLHGAYEQYF. The CDR3 coding sequence is TGTGCCAGCAGCCCGGGACTACACGGGGCCTACGAGCAGTACTTC.

V gene TRBV28 combines with J gene TRBJ2-1; no firm D call. Germline V gene data show CDR1 as MDHEN and CDR2 as SYDVKM. The germline V and J ends were trimmed by 7 bases and 2 bases, with 21 bases remaining between them. The CDR3 length is 17 residues. The CDR3 bases are TGTGCCAGCACCCCCCCGTTAGCCGCGGAGACCTACAATGAGCAGTTCTTC. Translated: CASTPPLAAETYNEQFF.

In its sample, this clone was seen once. The V and J genes are TRBV15 and TRBJ2-1; D not certain. This CDR3 spans 12 amino acids. V dropped 2 bases and J dropped 5 bases, with 4 bases sitting between them. Germline V lookup: CDR1 LNHNV, CDR2 YYDKDF (reference sequence). The CDR3 DNA reads TGTGCCACCAGCAGACGTGACAATGAGCAGTTCTTC. It codes for CATSRRDNEQFF.

The rearrangement links TRBV10-3 to TRBJ1-6, with D maybe TRBD1 (6 bases). Germline CDR1 reads ENHRY; CDR2 reads SYGVKD. This CDR3 comprises 16 residues. V lost 3 bases and J 7 bases, leaving 16 bases between the germline ends. CDR3 residues: CAISDSSGTKNSPLHF. CDR3 bases: TGTGCCATCAGTGATTCCTCCGGGACAAAGAATTCACCCCTCCACTTT.

The chain joins TRBV6-5 to TRBJ1-6; no clear D. The V gene's germline CDR1 is MNHEY and CDR2 SVGAGI. This CDR3 comprises 14 residues. With 6 bases removed from V and 4 bases from J, the gap between germline ends came to 10 bases. CDR3 in amino acids: CASRADGYNSPLHF. The CDR3 DNA sequence: TGTGCCAGCAGAGCGGACGGTTATAATTCACCCCTCCACTTT.

The CDR3 loop is CASSQGQGGTEAFF. The CDR3 bases are TGCGCCAGCAGCCAAGGACAGGGTGGCACTGAAGCTTTCTTT. The chain has TRBV4-1 and TRBJ1-1; TRBD1 matches at 7 bases. The trim removed 1 base at V and 4 bases at J, leaving 3 bases unmatched. The CDR3 has 14 residues. Per the germline V gene, CDR1 is MGHRA and CDR2 is YSYEKL.

The chain employs TRBV30 and TRBJ2-1, with TRBD2 identical over 11 bases. CDR1 and CDR2 (germline): GTSNPN, SVGIG (reference sequence). The CDR3 length is 16 residues. The J segment lost 7 bases and the V segment lost 2 bases, leaving 10 bases of the junction unmatched. The CDR3 spells CAWSQITSGRRNEQFF. The DNA of the CDR3 is TGTGCCTGGAGTCAGATTACTAGCGGGAGAAGGAATGAGCAGTTCTTC. Filled out from reference TRBV30 and TRBJ2-1, the complete variable domain reads SQTIHQWPATLVQPVGSPLSLECTVEGTSNPNLYWYRQAAGRGLQLLFYSVGIGQISSEVPQNLSASRPQDRQFILSSKKLLLSDSGFYLCAWSQITSGRRNEQFFGPGTRLTVL.

In its sample, this clone was seen once. The chain links TRBV5-6 to TRBJ1-2; 8 bases map to TRBD1. V was pared by 4 bases and J by 5 bases, with 4 bases of the junction left unmatched. This CDR3 comprises 13 residues. Germline CDR1 reads SGHDT; CDR2 reads YYEEEE. The CDR3 DNA follows: TGTGCCAGCAGCCTGGGACAGGAATATGGCTACACCTTC. This translates into CASSLGQEYGYTF.

This chain uses TRBV27 with TRBJ2-1; 9 bases agree with TRBD1. V gave up 5 bases and J gave up 2 bases; unmatched junction bases: 7. The CDR3 spans 16 residues. The V gene's germline CDR1 is MNHEY and CDR2 SMNVEV (reference sequence). Written as DNA, the CDR3 is TGTGCCAGCAGTCGAGGGACAGGGAATCCCTACAATGAGCAGTTCTTC. As protein: CASSRGTGNPYNEQFF.

This clone was seen only once. The rearrangement links TRBV7-2 to TRBJ1-1, with D maybe TRBD1 (6 bases). V shed 6 bases and J shed 1 base, with 18 bases lying between them. Germline CDR1 SGHTA, CDR2 FQGNSA. The CDR3 covers 16 residues. The CDR3: CASRTTAGTQNTEAFF. DNA of the CDR3: TGTGCCAGCAGAACAACAGCCGGGACACAGAACACTGAAGCTTTCTTT.

This chain connects TRBV2 to TRBJ2-1; D not resolved. Germline assignment: CDR1 SNHLY and CDR2 FYNNEI. V was shortened by 3 bases and J by 8 bases, with 11 bases between the two germline ends. This CDR3 contains 13 residues. The CDR3 DNA follows: TGTGCCAGCAGTGATCCCCCGTCCGATGAGCAGTTCTTC. The encoded protein is CASSDPPSDEQFF.